These 29 T cell receptor beta chains were sequenced from one sample in a study of T cells in Graves' hyperthyroidism and ophthalmopathy. Researchers took RNA transcripts and amplified the TCR beta CDR3 regions from them. Initially, a first-round RT-PCR of the TCR CDR3 employed the HTBI primer set. TCRdb processed the multiplex PCR reads anew with MiXCR; each CDR3 protein has one entry. Found here are about 270,000 distinct CDR3 sequences, approximately 21% of them singletons; the top ten hold around 60%. The sequencing input was blood. The source of these receptors is a man aged 25 to 45 with Graves' ophthalmopathy.

Concerning this clonotype: One end of the junction varies from germline; a read error may be responsible. This rearrangement joins TRBV7-7 to TRBJ1-1; TRBD1 is a possible D gene (5 bases). Germline values: CDR1 SSHAT, CDR2 FNYEAQ (reference sequence). The CDR3 has 15 amino acids. CDR3 DNA sequence: TGTGCTAGCAGCTTTTCGGACATCATGAACACTGAAGCTTTCTTT. Residues: CASSFSDIMNTEAFF.

This clonotype was observed once. The J gene is TRBJ2-1, the V gene TRBV7-3, with TRBD2 identical over 9 bases. The V and J ends lost 1 base and 15 bases, in that order; junction bases with no gene match: 13. The CDR3 covers 15 residues. Germline CDR1 is SGHTA and CDR2 is FQGTGA. The CDR3, as DNA: TGTGCCAGCAGCTTAAGCGCTAGCGGGGCGGTGGCCCGGTTCTTC. Amino acid sequence: CASSLSASGAVARFF.

With respect to this clonotype: A read error may explain this, as a much larger clone is one base away. The chain links TRBV5-1 to TRBJ2-1; a possible D gene is TRBD2 (6 bases). Matching the DNA end better, TRBJ2-7 makes the J call doubtful. The CDR3 totals 16 residues. Germline V gene sequence: CDR1 SGHRS, CDR2 YFSETQ. CDR3 residues: CASSPLGGGSYNEQYF. In DNA form, the CDR3 reads TGCGCCAGCAGCCCCCTCGGGGGTGGCTCCTACAATGAGCAGTACTTC.

This clonotype has ten or more counts. The V and J genes are TRBV3-1 and TRBJ2-3; 8 bases match TRBD1. The germline CDR1 and CDR2 sequences are LGHDT and YNNKEL (reference sequence). J lost 3 bases, V lost 4 bases, and 9 bases had no gene match. This CDR3 has 16 amino acids. The CDR3 bases are TGTGCCAGCAGCCGTAGCAGGGGGCTCAGGACAGATACGCAGTATTTT. Translated: CASSRSRGLRTDTQYF.

The sample holds a few counts of this clonotype. J is TRBJ2-7 and V is TRBV20-1, with TRBD2 matching 8 bases. V lost 6 bases and J lost 2; bases outside the gene matches: 3. The CDR3 is made up of 12 amino acids. Germline CDR1 and CDR2: DFQATT and SNEGSKA (reference sequence). The CDR3 DNA follows: TGCAGTGCAATAGCGGGACCCTACGAGCAGTACTTC. Protein sequence: CSAIAGPYEQYF.

This clonotype was detected many times. The chain employs TRBV11-2 and TRBJ2-1; possibly TRBD1 for D (5 bases). CDR3 length equals 14 residues. Trimming left V 2 bases short and J 7 bases short, with 12 bases between. Germline assignment: CDR1 SGHAT and CDR2 FQNNGV. The CDR3 sequence: CASSLMSRVNEQFF. The CDR3 coding sequence is TGTGCCAGCAGCTTAATGTCCAGGGTAAATGAGCAGTTCTTC.

This clonotype was seen many times. The CDR3 nucleotides read TGTGCCAGCAGCTCCAGAACAAGCCGGGACAGGGACAACTATGGCTACACCTTC. As protein: CASSSRTSRDRDNYGYTF. The chain employs TRBV7-8 and TRBJ1-2; 9 bases map to TRBD1. The junction had 14 bases not matched to a gene; V was cut back by 4 bases and J by 2 bases. This CDR3 contains 18 residues. Germline V gene lookup returns CDR1 SGHVS and CDR2 FQNEAQ.

The J gene is TRBJ2-3, the V gene TRBV2; possible D gene TRBD2, 6 bases. The CDR3 has 14 residues. Per germline, CDR1 SNHLY and CDR2 FYNNEI. V lost 5 bases to trimming and J lost 2 bases, with 11 bases between them. CDR3 in amino acids: CASSFSGFTDTQYF. The CDR3 DNA reads as TGTGCCAGCAGTTTTAGCGGATTCACAGATACGCAGTATTTT.

J is TRBJ1-2 and V is TRBV19; possible D gene TRBD1, 5 bases. Trimming removed 4 bases at V and 4 bases at J, with 16 bases between. Looked up from germline, CDR1 is LNHDA and CDR2 is SQIVND (reference sequence). The CDR3 has 15 residues. Written as DNA, the CDR3 is TGTGCCAGTAGTACCGGCCGGGGTACAGGCTATGGCTACACCTTC. It is translated as CASSTGRGTGYGYTF. The full variable domain, completed using reference TRBV19 and TRBJ1-2, is DGGITQSPKYLFRKEGQNVTLSCEQNLNHDAMYWYRQDPGQGLRLIYYSQIVNDFQKGDIAEGYSVSREKKESFPLTVTSAQKNPTAFYLCASSTGRGTGYGYTFGSGTRLTVV.

The rearrangement links TRBV10-3 to TRBJ2-1; 10 bases match TRBD2. Germline V gene sequence: CDR1 ENHRY, CDR2 SYGVKD. V was clipped by 7 bases and J by 8 bases; unmatched bases: 5. The length of the CDR3 is 13 residues. This CDR3 reads CAIKAGGPDEQFF. Here the CDR3 DNA reads TGTGCCATCAAAGCGGGAGGGCCCGATGAGCAGTTCTTC.

The V call is TRBV12-3 or TRBV12-4, the J call TRBJ1-6, with D possibly matching TRBD1 (6 bases). The germline V and J ends were trimmed by 6 bases and 6 bases, with 15 bases remaining between them. This CDR3 contains 15 residues. The CDR3 nucleotides read TGTGCCAGCAGAAGGAATGGACAGAGTAATTCACCCCTCCACTTT. Translation: CASRRNGQSNSPLHF.

This chain joins TRBV18 and TRBJ2-2; D is ambiguous. In germline, CDR1 is KGHSH, CDR2 LQKENI. V dropped 1 base and J dropped 4 bases, with 4 bases sitting between them. The CDR3 is 13 residues long. The CDR3: CASSPLFTGELFF. The CDR3 DNA is TGTGCCAGCTCACCACTCTTCACCGGGGAGCTGTTTTTT.

This clonotype was picked up one time. This rearrangement joins TRBV4-1 to TRBJ2-4, with TRBD1 as a possible D gene (5 bases). The germline CDR1 and CDR2 sequences are MGHRA and YSYEKL. This CDR3 region has 15 residues. V dropped 1 base and J dropped 10 bases, with 17 bases sitting between them. The CDR3 reads CASSQVGAREGIQYF. The CDR3, as DNA: TGCGCCAGCAGCCAAGTTGGGGCAAGAGAAGGGATTCAGTACTTC.

J is TRBJ2-7 and V is TRBV2; D is possibly TRBD2 (6 bases). This CDR3 comprises 15 residues. V lost 6 bases, J lost 5 bases, and 20 bases lay in between. Germline CDR1 SNHLY, CDR2 FYNNEI. The CDR3 DNA reads TGTGCCAGCAGCCGAAGGGCCCAGGGAGGCGACGAGCAGTACTTC. Translated, it gives CASSRRAQGGDEQYF.

The gene calls are TRBV10-3 and TRBJ2-1; tentative D call: TRBD2 (6 bases). The V end lost 6 bases, the J end lost 5 bases, and 11 bases lay between the germline ends. The CDR3 covers 13 residues. Looked up from germline, CDR1 is ENHRY and CDR2 is SYGVKD. The CDR3 is CAISRDSNNEQFF. For the CDR3, the DNA is TGTGCCATCAGCCGGGACTCGAACAATGAGCAGTTCTTC.

This clonotype was seen repeatedly, ten times or more. The chain combines TRBV30 with TRBJ2-1; 10 nucleotides agree with TRBD2. This CDR3 contains 14 residues. From germline, CDR1 is GTSNPN and CDR2 SVGIG (reference sequence). The ends lost 4 bases at V and 6 bases at J; junction bases unmatched: 6. The CDR3 loop is CAWTKGLASNEQFF. CDR3 nucleotide sequence: TGTGCCTGGACAAAGGGACTAGCGAGCAATGAGCAGTTCTTC.

The chain carries TRBV27 and TRBJ2-7; D call uncertain. The germline V gene encodes CDR1 MNHEY and CDR2 SMNVEV (reference sequence). This CDR3 spans 15 amino acids. Trimming stripped 5 bases from V and 0 bases from J, with 14 bases between. CDR3 amino acids: CASSHGIGSSYEQYF. CDR3 coding DNA: TGTGCCAGCAGTCATGGGATCGGCAGCTCCTACGAGCAGTACTTC.

The table lists this clonotype with many counts. The genes are TRBV7-3 and TRBJ1-1; D call uncertain. This CDR3 has 13 amino acids. Germline CDR1 reads SGHTA; CDR2 reads FQGTGA. V gave up 6 bases and J gave up 0 bases, with 8 bases separating them. In DNA form, the CDR3 reads TGTGCCAGCAGGGAAAATATGAACACTGAAGCTTTCTTT. It yields the protein CASRENMNTEAFF.

The CDR3 sequence: CATSDMRGERSGANVLTF. As DNA, the CDR3 is TGTGCCACCAGTGATATGAGGGGGGAGCGCTCTGGGGCCAACGTCCTGACTTTC. J is TRBJ2-6 and V is TRBV24-1; D is possibly TRBD1 or TRBD2 (6 bases each). The germline V gene has CDR1 KGHDR and CDR2 SFDVKD. V was pared by 3 bases and J by 0 bases, with 14 bases between. The CDR3 contains 18 residues.

The chain carries TRBV2 and TRBJ1-1; D call uncertain. Trimming removed 3 bases from V and 5 bases from J, with 16 bases in between. CDR1 SNHLY and CDR2 FYNNEI come from the germline V gene. The CDR3 extends over 15 amino acids. CDR3: CASSDPQQRGTEAFF. The CDR3 nucleotides are TGTGCCAGCAGTGATCCGCAGCAGCGAGGGACTGAAGCTTTCTTT.

In regard to this clonotype: A much larger clone differs by one base, so this may be a read error. The CDR3 region is CASSINLAGAYNEQFF. The CDR3 region has the DNA TGTGCCAGCAGTATTAACCTAGCGGGGGCCTACAATGAGCAGTTCTTC. The V and J genes are TRBV11-1 and TRBJ2-1; 10 positions match TRBD2. The germline V gene encodes CDR1 SGHAT and CDR2 FQDESV (reference sequence). This CDR3 spans 16 amino acids. Trimming removed 6 bases from V and 2 bases from J; junction bases left unmatched: 7. Full variable domain (remainder filled in from reference TRBV11-1 and TRBJ2-1): EAEVAQSPRYKITEKSQAVAFWCDPISGHATLYWYRQILGQGPELLVQFQDESVVDDSQLPKDRFSAERLKGVDSTLKIQPAELGDSAMYLCASSINLAGAYNEQFFGPGTRLTVL.

There are many counts of this clonotype. This chain links TRBV5-1 with TRBJ1-1; no clear D. Per the germline V gene, CDR1 is SGHRS and CDR2 is YFSETQ. V was clipped by 0 bases and J by 4 bases, with 10 bases between them. This CDR3 has 14 residues. The CDR3 sequence is CASSLEVRGTEAFF. The CDR3 DNA is TGCGCCAGCAGCTTGGAGGTACGGGGCACTGAAGCTTTCTTT.

This chain connects TRBV5-1 to TRBJ2-3, with 10 bases fitting TRBD1. The CDR3 length is 15 residues. The V gene's germline CDR1 is SGHRS and CDR2 YFSETQ. Trimming at V came to 4 bases and at J to 2 bases, leaving 4 bases not matched to a gene. The CDR3 is CASSTGTGATDTQYF. CDR3 in DNA: TGCGCCAGCAGCACGGGGACAGGGGCCACAGATACGCAGTATTTT.

The table lists this clonotype with many counts. The rearrangement links TRBV7-9 to TRBJ2-7, with no clear D. The germline CDR1 and CDR2 sequences are SEHNR and FQNEAQ (reference sequence). The CDR3 is 12 amino acids. With 1 base removed from V and 7 bases from J, the gap between germline ends came to 8 bases. The chain's CDR3 is CASSLEADEQYF. The DNA for the CDR3 is TGTGCCAGCAGCTTAGAGGCGGATGAGCAGTACTTC.

In this sample, this clonotype turned up many times. V usage is TRBV11-2 and J usage is TRBJ2-1; D is unresolved. This CDR3 comprises 12 residues. Germline V gene data show CDR1 as SGHAT and CDR2 as FQNNGV. Trimming pared 1 base from V and 12 bases from J, leaving 10 bases between. The CDR3 loop reads CASSLGGSRQFF. The CDR3 DNA reads as TGTGCCAGCAGCTTAGGAGGCTCTCGGCAGTTCTTC.

This clonotype was counted a few times. The V and J genes are TRBV7-9 and TRBJ1-1, with 7 bases identical to TRBD1. V lost 5 bases to trimming and J lost 4 bases; unmatched junction nucleotides: 10. Germline V lookup: CDR1 SEHNR, CDR2 FQNEAQ (reference sequence). The CDR3 totals 15 residues. This CDR3 reads CASSPTGWEGTEAFF. In DNA form, the CDR3 reads TGTGCCAGCAGCCCGACAGGGTGGGAGGGCACTGAAGCTTTCTTT.

A few counts support this clonotype. V is TRBV11-2 and J is TRBJ2-2; 7 bases are a match to TRBD2. V lost 1 base, J lost 1 base, and 12 bases stayed unmatched. This CDR3 has 19 residues. Germline V gene data show CDR1 as SGHAT and CDR2 as FQNNGV. CDR3 region: CASSLVLRLGRGNTGELFF. The CDR3, as DNA: TGTGCCAGCAGCTTAGTCCTGAGGTTGGGGAGGGGGAACACCGGGGAGCTGTTTTTT.

A remark on this clonotype: One junction end disagrees with the germline gene, perhaps due to a read error. The V gene is TRBV7-8, the J gene TRBJ2-2; D is perhaps TRBD1 (6 bases). CDR3 length equals 13 residues. CDR1 is SGHVS, CDR2 FQNEAQ, per germline. The CDR3 protein is CASSLGDTGELLF. In nucleotides, the CDR3 is TGTGCCAGCAGCTTAGGGGACACCGGGGAGCTGCTTTTT.

This clonotype showed up just a few times. The chain combines TRBV19 with TRBJ1-1; no reliable D call. CDR3 size: 12 residues. Germline V lookup: CDR1 LNHDA, CDR2 SQIVND (reference sequence). V lost 3 bases and J 1 base, leaving 3 bases between the germline ends. The CDR3 spells CASSIWNTEAFF. The CDR3 nucleotides are TGTGCCAGTAGTATCTGGAACACTGAAGCTTTCTTT.